The present TCR beta chain was sequenced within a study of beta chain features in type 1 diabetes. This CDR3 comprises 13 residues. Trimming pared 4 bases from V and 9 bases from J, leaving 13 bases between. Germline CDR1 and CDR2: MNHEY and SMNVEV (reference sequence). Whole-study findings and limits: Whether TCRB rearrangement is influenced by HLA type went unresolved here.

There are a few counts of this clone. Its antigen remains unidentified. Of the isolated RNA, all was reverse transcribed, and so the sequenced material was expressed TCRB transcripts. Using immunoSEQ multiplex PCR, the repertoire was profiled, and TCRdb retains in-frame clones only, with some absent. The profile shows fewer than 350,000 clones, 7% to 9% of them singletons. This TCR was sampled from a woman under 30 in good health. Sequencing used central memory CD4+ T cells from blood. V is TRBV27 and J is TRBJ2-1; D call uncertain. CDR3 nucleotides: TGTGCCAGCAGTTCCTTAGGGTTGGGTGAGCAGTTCTTC. Its protein product is CASSSLGLGEQFF.